This entry is about one TCR beta chain. Its antigen is as yet unknown. PCR was performed using 60 Vbeta and 13 Jbeta primers. Authors' processing steps: Counted up in a later analysis, unique TCR beta chains came to about 80 million, with around 9.9 million shared. Profiled with immunoSEQ multiplex PCR; TCRdb holds only in-frame clones, not every one. The V and J calls and clone size come from that table; D and trimming were worked out from the DNA. This sample has about 150,000 clones, with over 60% found just once. The record originates from a study of cytomegalovirus exposure and HLA in healthy donors. Across the study: Around 77% of 350 to 400 genotyped donors fell in the Caucasian-associated ancestry cluster. Study results and caveats: Near-uniform donor sequencing depth was presumed by presence/absence analyses. There were some public TCRs occurring in many donors, but most TCR sequences were rare.

The CDR3 loop spans 14 amino acids. The V gene's germline CDR1 is MDHEN and CDR2 SYDVKM. V was pared by 6 bases and J by 8 bases, with 16 bases between. The sequenced sample consisted of PBMCs. The sequence was obtained from a woman aged 25 to 39 in good health and CMV-seropositive. This rearrangement joins TRBV28 to TRBJ1-4, with D possibly TRBD1 on 5 matching bases. The CDR3 loop is CASSQPDSSEKLFF. In DNA form, the CDR3 reads TGTGCCAGCAGCCAACCCGACAGCTCGGAAAAACTGTTTTTT.